This is a list of T cell receptor beta chains from one sample in a study of graft-versus-host responses after intestinal transplantation. Some clones are missing from TCRdb's copy, which holds only in-frame ones; the method was immunoSEQ multiplex PCR. The table lists about 130,000 clones, around nine tenths of them singletons. Antigen specificity for these receptors is unknown. The sequenced sample was unstimulated CD4+ T cells sorted from spleen or lymph node cells, obtained before intestinal transplant. These receptors came from a human donor who received an intestinal transplant. Each CDR3 is given with its conserved first and last residue. Each record gives: clone size, J gene, D gene, V gene, CDR3 DNA, CDR3 protein. The D gene is left open where the match is weak. Some rows have no size entry. The others give once, few or many, or a class for an expanded clone.

. TRBJ2-3 TRBD2 TRBV7-9 TGTGCCAGCAGCTTAGTCCGGCGGGGGAGAGATACGCAGTATTTT CASSLVRRGRDTQYF
. TRBJ1-2 . TRBV5-5 TGTGCCAGCAGCTTGGGGCAGACGTATTATGGCTACACCTTC CASSLGQTYYGYTF
once TRBJ2-7 . TRBV2 TGTGCCAGCGTCCCCCTTGAAGGGATTGGGCTCGAGCAGTACTTC CASVPLEGIGLEQYF
. TRBJ2-3 TRBD2 TRBV29-1 TGCAGCGTTGAAGGTAGCGGGGGGGATACGCAGTATTTT CSVEGSGGDTQYF
. TRBJ1-6 . TRBV7-9 TGTGCCAGCAGCTTCCGCGGCGTTGTAAATTCACCCCTCCACTTT CASSFRGVVNSPLHF
. TRBJ2-2 . TRBV7-9 TGTGCCAGCAGCTCCAATCCCTCCCGGGGGGAGCTGTTTTTT CASSSNPSRGELFF
. TRBJ1-2 TRBD1 TRBV6-5 TGTGCCAGCAGTTACGACAGGGGGACTCGGGGCTACACCTTC CASSYDRGTRGYTF
. TRBJ1-2 TRBD1 TRBV5-1 TGCGCCAGCAGCCCCGGACAGGGCGGCTATGGCTACACCTTC CASSPGQGGYGYTF
. TRBJ2-5 . TRBV5-4 TGTGCCAGCAGCTCTCCAGGGACCCAGTACTTC CASSSPGTQYF
once TRBJ2-7 . TRBV11-1 TGTGCCAGCAGCTTAACGGACGGAACCTACGAGCAGTACTTC CASSLTDGTYEQYF
once TRBJ2-3 . TRBV11-2 TGTGCCAGCAGCTCGAGTGACGGGGCAGATACGCAGTATTTT CASSSSDGADTQYF
. TRBJ2-5 . TRBV2 TGTGCCAGCAGTCAGGGGGGGGGACGTCAAGAGACCCAGTACTTC CASSQGGGRQETQYF
. TRBJ1-1 . TRBV18 TGTGCCAGCTCACATACAGATAACACTGAAGCTTTCTTT CASSHTDNTEAFF
. TRBJ2-5 . TRBV6-6 TGTGCCAGCCAGGACGGGGGAAGAGAGACCCAGTACTTC CASQDGGRETQYF
. TRBJ2-5 TRBD2 TRBV6-1 TGTGCCAGCAGTGAGCCGGGACTATGGATTTTGGAGACCCAGTACTTC CASSEPGLWILETQYF
. TRBJ2-5 . TRBV5-5 TGTGCCAGCAGCTTCTGGCAACCAGAGACCCAGTACTTC CASSFWQPETQYF
. TRBJ1-5 . TRBV7-9 TGTGCCAGCAGCTTATTTTCGGGGTCCAATCAGCCCCAGCATTTT CASSLFSGSNQPQHF
. TRBJ1-2 . TRBV5-8 TGTGCCAGCCTACCCAACGCCATCTATGGCTACACCTTC CASLPNAIYGYTF
. TRBJ2-2 . TRBV7-2 TGTGCCAGCAGCTTGGTAGCTTCCTCTCACACCGGGGAGCTGTTTTTT CASSLVASSHTGELFF
. TRBJ1-4 TRBD1 TRBV11-2 TGTGCCAGCAGCTTAGCACAGGGGTACGCTGATGAAAAACTGTTTTTT CASSLAQGYADEKLFF
. TRBJ2-7 TRBD2 TRBV6-5 TGTGCCAGCAGTCCCGGGACTAGCGTAAGGGAGCAGTACTTC CASSPGTSVREQYF
. TRBJ2-7 TRBD1 TRBV5-1 TGCGCCAGCAGCTTGGCGGGACAGGGGAACGAGCAGTACTTC CASSLAGQGNEQYF
. TRBJ2-3 . TRBV7-3 TGTGCCAGCAGCTTAACGTATCAAGATACGCAGTATTTT CASSLTYQDTQYF
. TRBJ2-5 . TRBV5-1 TGCGCCAGCAGCTTTACAGGGAAAGAGACCCAGTACTTC CASSFTGKETQYF
. TRBJ1-1 . TRBV21-1 TGTGCCAGCAGCAAATTAGTGGTAGGCCACACTGAAGCTTTCTTT CASSKLVVGHTEAFF
. TRBJ2-2 TRBD1 TRBV5-1 TGCGCCAGCAGCTGGGGGACAGGGGACACCGGGGAGCTGTTTTTT CASSWGTGDTGELFF
. TRBJ1-1 . TRBV7-9 TGTGCCAGCGAGGGTCAAGGGTCCTACACTGAAGCTTTCTTT CASEGQGSYTEAFF
. TRBJ2-5 . TRBV5-1 TGCGCCAGCAGAGGGGACGGCTATAACCAAGAGACCCAGTACTTC CASRGDGYNQETQYF
. TRBJ1-5 . TRBV15 TGTGCCACCAGCAGAGATATAGGTCAGCCCCAGCATTTT CATSRDIGQPQHF
. TRBJ2-1 TRBD1 TRBV7-9 TGTGCCAGCAGCTTAGTGGGTAGGGGGCGGGATGAGCAGTTCTTC CASSLVGRGRDEQFF
. TRBJ2-6 . TRBV18 TGTACCAGCTCACCTGCAGCCTACTCTGGGGCCAACGTCCTGACTTTC CTSSPAAYSGANVLTF
. TRBJ2-7 TRBD2 TRBV7-8 TGTGCCAGCAGCTTAGTGGTGTCTAGCGGGGGGACCTACGAGCAATACTTC CASSLVVSSGGTYEQYF
. TRBJ2-2 TRBD1 TRBV18 TGTGCCAGCTCACCACGGGGACAGCGCACCGGGGAGCTGTTTTTT CASSPRGQRTGELFF
. TRBJ2-4 . TRBV18 TGTGCCAGCTCACCCCCATCCGGAAACATTCAGTACTTC CASSPPSGNIQYF
. TRBJ2-3 . TRBV7-6 TGTGCCAGCAGCCCCAGGGTCACAGATACGCAGTATTTT CASSPRVTDTQYF
. TRBJ2-5 . TRBV5-1 TGCGCCAGCAGCCTGCCCGGGACCTTAGAGGAGACCCAGTACTTC CASSLPGTLEETQYF
. TRBJ2-7 TRBD1 TRBV7-9 TGTGCCAGCAGCTTAAGGGTCGGGACAGGGAACGAGCAGTACTTC CASSLRVGTGNEQYF
. TRBJ2-1 . TRBV6-6 TGTGCCAGCAGTTACTCGAAATGGACCTCCTACAATGAGCAGTTCTTC CASSYSKWTSYNEQFF
few TRBJ1-1 . TRBV30 TGTGCCTGGAGTGTACAGACTGAAGCTTTCTTT CAWSVQTEAFF
few TRBJ2-3 TRBD2 TRBV5-1 TGCGCCAGCAGCTTGGTAGCGGGGTATAACACAGATACGCAGTATTTT CASSLVAGYNTDTQYF
once TRBJ1-3 . TRBV7-9 TGTGCCAGCAGCTCCCCCGCAGGGCGTCCGGTCCACTCTGGAAACACCATATATTTT CASSSPAGRPVHSGNTIYF